The 11 T cell receptor beta chains below were found in one sample sequenced in a study of graft-versus-host responses after intestinal transplantation. The method was immunoSEQ multiplex PCR; TCRdb's version includes in-frame clones alone and lacks a portion of them. The table has over 65,000 clones, about 92% seen once; the top ten hold about 0.63%. This material consisted of PBMCs, taken 98 days after intestinal transplantation. Receptors were obtained from a human patient who received an intestinal transplant, so some T cells may come from the graft donor.

The chain is built from TRBV19 and TRBJ2-7, with a tentative D call TRBD2 (6 bases). V dropped 3 bases and J dropped 6 bases, with 9 bases sitting between them. The CDR3 runs to 12 residues. Germline V CDR1 and CDR2: LNHDA, SQIVND (reference sequence). The CDR3 reads CASSIPGGEQYF. CDR3 in DNA: TGTGCCAGTAGTATCCCCGGGGGCGAGCAGTACTTC.

The table lists this clone with a count of one. The J gene is TRBJ1-4, the V gene TRBV5-1; 8 bases match TRBD1. CDR3 length: 15 residues. V lost 4 bases to trimming and J lost 8 bases; unmatched junction nucleotides: 10. Germline V gene data show CDR1 as SGHRS and CDR2 as YFSETQ. Written as DNA, the CDR3 is TGCGCCAGCAGCGCATCAGGGGGCTTCGGAGAAAAACTGTTTTTT. This gives the protein CASSASGGFGEKLFF.

This chain's CDR3 is CASSSWVASYEQYF. In DNA, the CDR3 is TGTGCCAGCAGCTCCTGGGTGGCCTCCTACGAGCAGTACTTC. The chain combines TRBV11-2 with TRBJ2-7, with D uncertain. The V gene lost 4 bases and the J gene lost 0 bases, with 10 bases spanning the gap. Germline values: CDR1 SGHAT, CDR2 FQNNGV. The CDR3 is made up of 14 amino acids.

This chain joins TRBV6-1 and TRBJ1-6, with TRBD1 identical over 7 bases. The germline V gene encodes CDR1 MNHNS and CDR2 SASEGT. V shed 8 bases and J 0 bases; nucleotides not matched to a gene: 4. CDR3 size: 15 residues. The CDR3 sequence: CASSRGSSYNSPLHF. CDR3 nucleotide sequence: TGTGCCAGCTCCAGGGGGAGCTCCTATAATTCACCCCTCCACTTT.

V usage is TRBV2 and J usage is TRBJ2-7; 7 bases line up with TRBD2. Germline V lookup: CDR1 SNHLY, CDR2 FYNNEI. The CDR3 covers 12 residues. V gave up 10 bases and J gave up 3 bases; unmatched junction bases: 6. CDR3 in amino acids: CANGGWSYEQYF. CDR3 nucleotides: TGTGCCAACGGGGGGTGGAGCTACGAGCAGTACTTC.

The chain recombines TRBV4-1 with TRBJ2-2; 7 nucleotides align to TRBD1. With 6 bases clipped from V and 0 bases from J, the junction kept 10 bases outside the gene matches. CDR3 length equals 17 residues. Germline V CDR1 and CDR2: MGHRA, YSYEKL. For the CDR3, the DNA is TGCGCCAGCAGTCTACCATACAGGGGCCCGAACACCGGGGAGCTGTTTTTT. It specifies CASSLPYRGPNTGELFF.

The chain employs TRBV7-8 and TRBJ2-3; possibly TRBD1 or TRBD2 for D (5 bases each). In germline, CDR1 is SGHVS, CDR2 FQNEAQ. The CDR3 runs to 15 residues. V was shortened by 6 bases and J by 2 bases, with 15 bases between the two germline ends. The CDR3 is CASSTPGTATDTQYF. CDR3 nucleotides: TGTGCCAGCAGTACCCCCGGGACGGCCACAGATACGCAGTATTTT.

The rearrangement uses TRBV6-1 and TRBJ2-1; D possibly corresponds to TRBD2 (6 bases). This CDR3 contains 12 residues. V was pared by 4 bases and J by 9 bases, with 10 bases between. The germline V gene has CDR1 MNHNS and CDR2 SASEGT. CDR3 nucleotides: TGTGCCAGCAGTGTAGGCGGGGTTGAGCAGTTCTTC. Protein sequence: CASSVGGVEQFF.

The CDR3 sequence is CANLARTGKTGELFF. The CDR3 DNA sequence: TGTGCCAACCTAGCCAGGACAGGTAAGACCGGGGAGCTGTTTTTT. The chain couples TRBV27 to TRBJ2-2; 7 nucleotides match TRBD1. The CDR3 totals 15 residues. Unmatched junction bases numbered 13, after V lost 10 bases and J lost 5 bases. CDR1 MNHEY and CDR2 SMNVEV come from the germline V gene (reference sequence).

Concerning this clone: At one boundary the junction diverges from the germline segment, which might be a read error. The rearrangement joins TRBV29-1 to TRBJ2-1; the D is unclear. Germline CDR1 reads SQVTM; CDR2 reads ANQGSEA. The CDR3 consists of 10 residues. CDR3 protein: CSVLNNERFF. DNA of the CDR3: TGCAGCGTATTGAACAATGAGCGGTTCTTC.

This chain links TRBV7-3 with TRBJ2-3; no firm D call. Deletions cut 5 bases from V and 0 bases from J, with 3 bases between. CDR1 and CDR2 (germline): SGHTA, FQGTGA. The CDR3 extends over 12 amino acids. The CDR3 nucleotides are TGTGCCAGCAGCGGCAGCACAGATACGCAGTATTTT. This encodes CASSGSTDTQYF.